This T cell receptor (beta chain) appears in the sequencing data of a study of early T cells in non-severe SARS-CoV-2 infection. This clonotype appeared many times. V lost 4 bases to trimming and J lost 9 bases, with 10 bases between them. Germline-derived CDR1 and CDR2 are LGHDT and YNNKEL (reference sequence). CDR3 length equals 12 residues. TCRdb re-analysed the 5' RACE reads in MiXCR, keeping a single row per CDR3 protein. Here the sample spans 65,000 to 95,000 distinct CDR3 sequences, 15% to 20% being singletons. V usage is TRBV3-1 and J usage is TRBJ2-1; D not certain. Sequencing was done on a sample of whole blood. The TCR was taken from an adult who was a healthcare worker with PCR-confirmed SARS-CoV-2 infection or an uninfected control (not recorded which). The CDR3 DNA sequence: TGTGCCAGCAGCCGCCCTGGAGTTGAGCAGTTCTTC. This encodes CASSRPGVEQFF.